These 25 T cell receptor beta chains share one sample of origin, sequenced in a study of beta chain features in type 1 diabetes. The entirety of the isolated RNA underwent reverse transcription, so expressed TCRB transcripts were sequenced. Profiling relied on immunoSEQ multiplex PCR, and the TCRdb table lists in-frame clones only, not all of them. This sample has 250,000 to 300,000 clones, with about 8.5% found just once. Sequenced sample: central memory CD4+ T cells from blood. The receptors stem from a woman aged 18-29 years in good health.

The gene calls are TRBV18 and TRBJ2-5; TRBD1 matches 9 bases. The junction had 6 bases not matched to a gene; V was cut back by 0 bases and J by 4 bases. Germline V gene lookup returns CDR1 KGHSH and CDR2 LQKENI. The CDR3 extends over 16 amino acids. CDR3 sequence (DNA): TGTGCCAGCTCACCACCGAATGGACAGGGGAGAGAGACCCAGTACTTC. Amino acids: CASSPPNGQGRETQYF.

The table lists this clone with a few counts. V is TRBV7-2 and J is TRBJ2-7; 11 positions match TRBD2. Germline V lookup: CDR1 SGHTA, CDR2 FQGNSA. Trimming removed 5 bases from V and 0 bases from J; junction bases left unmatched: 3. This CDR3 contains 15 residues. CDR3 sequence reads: CASSHTSGGSYEQYV. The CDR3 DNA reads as TGTGCCAGCAGCCATACTAGCGGGGGCTCCTACGAGCAGTACGTC.

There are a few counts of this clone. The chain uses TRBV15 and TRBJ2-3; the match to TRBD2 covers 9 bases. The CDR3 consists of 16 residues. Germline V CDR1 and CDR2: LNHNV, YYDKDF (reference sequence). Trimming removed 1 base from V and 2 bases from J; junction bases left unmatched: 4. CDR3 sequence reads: CATSRVRLAATDTQYF. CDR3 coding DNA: TGTGCCACCAGCAGAGTTCGACTAGCGGCCACAGATACGCAGTATTTT.

In DNA, the CDR3 is TGTGCCAGCAGTCCTAGCGGGAGAAAAGGAAATGAGCAGTTCTTC. Translated, it gives CASSPSGRKGNEQFF. This chain uses TRBV28 with TRBJ2-1; 10 bases line up with TRBD2. Germline trimming cut 5 bases from V and 7 bases from J; bases unmatched to any gene: 8. Per the germline V gene, CDR1 is MDHEN and CDR2 is SYDVKM. The CDR3 is 15 amino acids.

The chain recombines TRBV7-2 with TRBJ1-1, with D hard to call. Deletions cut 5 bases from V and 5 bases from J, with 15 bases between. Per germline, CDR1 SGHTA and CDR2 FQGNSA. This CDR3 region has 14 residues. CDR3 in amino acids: CASSGGSGQTEAFF. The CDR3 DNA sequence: TGTGCCAGCAGCGGAGGGTCAGGCCAAACTGAAGCTTTCTTT.

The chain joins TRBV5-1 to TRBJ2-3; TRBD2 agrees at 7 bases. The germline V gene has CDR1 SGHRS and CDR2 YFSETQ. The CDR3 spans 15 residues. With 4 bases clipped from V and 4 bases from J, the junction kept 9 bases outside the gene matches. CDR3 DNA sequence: TGCGCCAGCAGCCAAGGAGCGGGGACGGCAGATACGCAGTATTTT. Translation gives CASSQGAGTADTQYF.

The CDR3 loop is CSVRKQGNEQYF. The CDR3 region has the DNA TGCAGCGTTCGTAAACAGGGAAACGAGCAGTACTTC. The chain joins TRBV29-1 to TRBJ2-7; possible D gene TRBD1, 6 bases. V was cut by 5 bases and J by 5 bases, with 13 bases left in between. The CDR3 length is 12 residues. In germline, CDR1 is SQVTM, CDR2 ANQGSEA.

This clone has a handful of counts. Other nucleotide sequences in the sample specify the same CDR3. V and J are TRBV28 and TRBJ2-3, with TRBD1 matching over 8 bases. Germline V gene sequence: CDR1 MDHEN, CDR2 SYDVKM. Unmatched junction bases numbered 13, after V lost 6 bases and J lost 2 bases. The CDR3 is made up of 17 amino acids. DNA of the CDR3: TGTGCCAGCAGACAAGGCCGGGACAGGAGATACACAGATACGCAGTATTTT. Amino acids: CASRQGRDRRYTDTQYF.

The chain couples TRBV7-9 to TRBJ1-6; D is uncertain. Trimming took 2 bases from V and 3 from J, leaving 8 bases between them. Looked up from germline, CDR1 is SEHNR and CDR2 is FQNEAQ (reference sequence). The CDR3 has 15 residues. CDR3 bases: TGTGCCAGCAGCTTAATCTACAGCTATAATTCACCCCTCCACTTT. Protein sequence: CASSLIYSYNSPLHF.

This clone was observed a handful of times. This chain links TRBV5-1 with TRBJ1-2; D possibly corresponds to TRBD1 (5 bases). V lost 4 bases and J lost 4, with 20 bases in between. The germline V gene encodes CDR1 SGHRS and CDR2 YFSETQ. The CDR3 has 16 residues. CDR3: CASSRDARSGGYGYTF. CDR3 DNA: TGCGCCAGCAGCCGGGACGCGCGGTCGGGAGGCTATGGCTACACCTTC.

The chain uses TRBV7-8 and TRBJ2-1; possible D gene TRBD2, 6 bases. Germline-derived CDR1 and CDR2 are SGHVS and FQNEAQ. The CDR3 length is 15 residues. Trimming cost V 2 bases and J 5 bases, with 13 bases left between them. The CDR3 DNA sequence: TGTGCCAGCAGCTTACGAAATAGCGGTAACAATGAGCAGTTCTTC. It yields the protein CASSLRNSGNNEQFF.

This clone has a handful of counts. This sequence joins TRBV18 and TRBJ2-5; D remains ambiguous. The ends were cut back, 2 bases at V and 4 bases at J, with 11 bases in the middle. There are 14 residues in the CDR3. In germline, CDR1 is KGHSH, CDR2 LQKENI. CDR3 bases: TGTGCCAGCTCACCAAACGCAGGCCGAGAGACCCAGTACTTC. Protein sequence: CASSPNAGRETQYF.

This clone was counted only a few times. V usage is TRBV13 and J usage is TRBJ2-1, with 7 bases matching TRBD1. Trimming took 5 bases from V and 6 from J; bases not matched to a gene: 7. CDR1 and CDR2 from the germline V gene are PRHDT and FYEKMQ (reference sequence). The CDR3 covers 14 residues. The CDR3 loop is CASSRGRGGNEQFF. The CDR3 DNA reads TGTGCCAGCAGCAGGGGGCGAGGGGGCAATGAGCAGTTCTTC.

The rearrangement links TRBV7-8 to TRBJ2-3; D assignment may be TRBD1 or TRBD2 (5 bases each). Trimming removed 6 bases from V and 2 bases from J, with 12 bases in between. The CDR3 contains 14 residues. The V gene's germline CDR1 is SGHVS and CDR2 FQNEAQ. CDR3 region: CASRTGTATDTQYF. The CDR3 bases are TGTGCCAGCAGGACCGGGACGGCCACAGATACGCAGTATTTT.

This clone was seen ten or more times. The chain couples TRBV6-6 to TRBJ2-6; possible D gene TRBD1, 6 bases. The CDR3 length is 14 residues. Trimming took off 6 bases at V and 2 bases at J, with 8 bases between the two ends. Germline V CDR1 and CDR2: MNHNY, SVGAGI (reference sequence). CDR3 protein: CASRGHAGANVLTF. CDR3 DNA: TGTGCCAGCAGGGGACATGCTGGGGCCAACGTCCTGACTTTC.

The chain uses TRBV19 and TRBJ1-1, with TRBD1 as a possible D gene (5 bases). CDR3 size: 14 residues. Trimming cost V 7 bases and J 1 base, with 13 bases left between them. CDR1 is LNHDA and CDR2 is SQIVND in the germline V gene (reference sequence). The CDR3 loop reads CASIETEKNTEAFF. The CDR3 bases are TGTGCCAGTATCGAGACAGAAAAGAACACTGAAGCTTTCTTT.

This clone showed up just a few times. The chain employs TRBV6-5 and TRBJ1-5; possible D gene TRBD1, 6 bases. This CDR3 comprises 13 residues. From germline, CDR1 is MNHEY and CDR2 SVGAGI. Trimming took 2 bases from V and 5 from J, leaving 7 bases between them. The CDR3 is CASSYTGYQPQHF. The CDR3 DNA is TGTGCCAGCAGTTACACAGGGTATCAGCCCCAGCATTTT.

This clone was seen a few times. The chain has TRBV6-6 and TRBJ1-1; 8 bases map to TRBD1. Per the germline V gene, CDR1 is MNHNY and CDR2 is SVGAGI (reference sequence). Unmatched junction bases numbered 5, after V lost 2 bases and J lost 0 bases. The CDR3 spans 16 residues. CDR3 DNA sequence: TGTGCCAGCAGTTACGGGACAGGAAGCATGAACACTGAAGCTTTCTTT. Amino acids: CASSYGTGSMNTEAFF.

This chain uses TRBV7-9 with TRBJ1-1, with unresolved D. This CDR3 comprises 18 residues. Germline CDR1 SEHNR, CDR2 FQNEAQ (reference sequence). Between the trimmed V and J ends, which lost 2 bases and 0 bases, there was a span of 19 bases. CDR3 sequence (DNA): TGTGCCAGCAGCTTATTCCTGAGTGGGCGGGAGATGAACACTGAAGCTTTCTTT. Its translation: CASSLFLSGREMNTEAFF. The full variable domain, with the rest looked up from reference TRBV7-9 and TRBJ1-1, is DTGVSQNPRHKITKRGQNVTFRCDPISEHNRLYWYRQTLGQGPEFLTYFQNEAQLEKSRLLSDRFSAERPKGSFSTLEIQRTEQGDSAMYLCASSLFLSGREMNTEAFFGQGTRLTVV.

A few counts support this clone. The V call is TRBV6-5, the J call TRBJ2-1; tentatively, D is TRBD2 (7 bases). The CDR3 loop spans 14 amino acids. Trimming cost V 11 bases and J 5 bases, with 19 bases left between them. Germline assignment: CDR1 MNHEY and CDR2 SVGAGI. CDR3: CASSFGGQNNEQFF. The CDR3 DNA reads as TGTGCCTCTTCTTTCGGGGGGCAAAACAATGAGCAGTTCTTC.

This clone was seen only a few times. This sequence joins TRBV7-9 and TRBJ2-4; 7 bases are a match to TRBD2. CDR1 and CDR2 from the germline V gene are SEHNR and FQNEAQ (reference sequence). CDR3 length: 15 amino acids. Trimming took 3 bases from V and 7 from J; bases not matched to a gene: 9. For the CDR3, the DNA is TGTGCCAGCAGCTTGGGCGCGGGAGTGTCGAACATTCAGTACTTC. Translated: CASSLGAGVSNIQYF.

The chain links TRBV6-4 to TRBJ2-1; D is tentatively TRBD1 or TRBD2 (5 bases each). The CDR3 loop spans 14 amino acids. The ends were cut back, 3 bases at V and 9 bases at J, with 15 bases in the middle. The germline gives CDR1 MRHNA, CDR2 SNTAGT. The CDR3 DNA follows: TGTGCCAGCAGTGAACAGGCCCTTCGGGGTGAGCAGTTCTTC. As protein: CASSEQALRGEQFF.

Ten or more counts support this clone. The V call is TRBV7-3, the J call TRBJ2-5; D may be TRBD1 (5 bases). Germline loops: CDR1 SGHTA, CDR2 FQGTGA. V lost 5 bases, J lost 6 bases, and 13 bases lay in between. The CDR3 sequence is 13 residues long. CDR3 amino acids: CASSLESGKTQYF. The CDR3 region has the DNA TGTGCCAGCAGCCTAGAGTCAGGGAAGACCCAGTACTTC. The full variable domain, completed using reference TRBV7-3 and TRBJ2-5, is GAGVSQTPSNKVTEKGKYVELRCDPISGHTALYWYRQSLGQGPEFLIYFQGTGAADDSGLPNDRFFAVRPEGSVSTLKIQRTERGDSAVYLCASSLESGKTQYFGPGTRLLVL.

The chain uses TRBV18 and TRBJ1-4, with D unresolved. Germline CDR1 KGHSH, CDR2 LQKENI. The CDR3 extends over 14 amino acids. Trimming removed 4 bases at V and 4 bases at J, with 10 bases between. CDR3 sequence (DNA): TGTGCCAGCTCACGGGCTGTTGGTAATGAAAAACTGTTTTTT. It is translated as CASSRAVGNEKLFF.

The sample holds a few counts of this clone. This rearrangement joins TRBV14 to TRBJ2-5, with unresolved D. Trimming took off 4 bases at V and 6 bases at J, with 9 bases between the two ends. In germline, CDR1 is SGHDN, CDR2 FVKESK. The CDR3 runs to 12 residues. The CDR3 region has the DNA TGTGCCAGCAGCCCTACCTTGCAGACCCAGTACTTC. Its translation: CASSPTLQTQYF.